The 5 T cell receptor beta chains presented below share a single source sample, sequenced in a study of long-term antiretroviral therapy in people with HIV. Sequencing used immunoSEQ v3.0 at survey level. The assay was immunoSEQ multiplex PCR, and TCRdb's table has in-frame clones only and misses some. Of about 39,000 clones in the sample, approximately 86% were seen once. Sequencing used unsorted PBMCs, obtained just before starting antiretroviral therapy. The receptor source for this set is a woman between 18 and 29 years old with HIV.

This clone was found a few times. The chain joins TRBV19 to TRBJ1-1, with a weak D call TRBD1 (5 bases). Trimming shortened V by 1 base and J by 0 bases, and 9 bases separated the two germline ends. The CDR3 extends over 15 amino acids. Germline CDR1 LNHDA, CDR2 SQIVND (reference sequence). DNA of the CDR3: TGTGCCAGTAGTATAGCGGGGGATATGAACACTGAAGCTTTCTTT. It specifies CASSIAGDMNTEAFF.

V is TRBV9 and J is TRBJ2-1; 8 bases are a match to TRBD1. In germline, CDR1 is SGDLS, CDR2 YYNGEE. The CDR3 is 15 amino acids. V shed 4 bases and J 8 bases; nucleotides not matched to a gene: 11. The CDR3 protein is CASSTGQGIYDEQFF. The CDR3 DNA is TGTGCCAGCAGCACCGGACAGGGAATTTACGATGAGCAGTTCTTC.

This sequence joins TRBV15 and TRBJ1-5; D not certain. V was trimmed by 9 bases and J by 3 bases, leaving 15 bases between them. The germline V gene encodes CDR1 LNHNV and CDR2 YYDKDF (reference sequence). The CDR3 covers 14 residues. The CDR3 loop is CATASIASNQPQHF. CDR3 in DNA: TGTGCCACAGCATCCATCGCGTCCAATCAGCCCCAGCATTTT. Based on the CDR3 plus reference TRBV15 and TRBJ1-5, the full variable domain is DAMVIQNPRYQVTQFGKPVTLSCSQTLNHNVMYWYQQKSSQAPKLLFHYYDKDFNNEADTPDNFQSRRPNTSFCFLDIRSPGLGDTAMYLCATASIASNQPQHFGDGTRLSIL.

The genes are TRBV9 and TRBJ2-7; TRBD1 aligns across 8 bases. Per the germline V gene, CDR1 is SGDLS and CDR2 is YYNGEE. J gave up 7 bases and V 0 bases, and 9 bases lay outside the gene matches. The CDR3 has 15 amino acids. CDR3 DNA: TGTGCCAGCAGCGTAGACTCCCAGGGGGCGAGGGAGCAGTACTTC. This gives the protein CASSVDSQGAREQYF.

The rearrangement uses TRBV9 and TRBJ2-1, with 9 nucleotides matching TRBD2. V gave up 0 bases and J gave up 4 bases; unmatched junction bases: 5. The CDR3 length is 16 residues. CDR1 is SGDLS and CDR2 is YYNGEE in the germline V gene. The CDR3 region is CASSVVGSGGYNEQFF. CDR3 DNA sequence: TGTGCCAGCAGCGTAGTAGGTAGCGGGGGATACAATGAGCAGTTCTTC. The variable domain in full, with the rest retrieved from reference TRBV9 and TRBJ2-1, is DSGVTQTPKHLITATGQRVTLRCSPRSGDLSVYWYQQSLDQGLQFLIQYYNGEERAKGNILERFSAQQFPDLHSELNLSSLELGDSALYFCASSVVGSGGYNEQFFGPGTRLTVL.